A selection of T cell receptor beta chains follows, all from one sample in a study of T cells after yellow fever vaccination. TCRdb re-analysed the 5' RACE reads in MiXCR, keeping a single row per CDR3 protein. In the table there are under 400,000 distinct CDR3 sequences, around a tenth of which are singletons. The source was PBMCs, collected on the day of the first yellow fever vaccination. These receptor sequences come from a man younger than 35 who received the YFV17D yellow fever vaccine. CDR3s include the opening cysteine and the closing phenylalanine or tryptophan. Fields, in order: CDR3 DNA, CDR3 protein, V gene, D gene, CDR3 length, J gene, clone size. A D gene is named only where the DNA matches it firmly. Expanded clones are given a class, and other clones once, few, many or no size at all.

CDR3nt: TGTGCCAGCAGCCCGGGGGGCGAAAGCTACACCTTC
CDR3aa: CASSPGGESYTF
v_gene: TRBV6-2/TRBV6-3
d_gene: -
len: 12
j_gene: TRBJ1-2
abundance: few

CDR3nt: TGCGCCAGCAGCTTGGAGGGTTGGCAGGGGTGGACAGATACGCAGTATTTT
CDR3aa: CASSLEGWQGWTDTQYF
v_gene: TRBV5-1
d_gene: -
len: 17
j_gene: TRBJ2-3
abundance: -

CDR3nt: TGCGCCAGCAGCTTGGGTCCTACCGGGGAGCTGTTTTTT
CDR3aa: CASSLGPTGELFF
v_gene: TRBV5-1
d_gene: -
len: 13
j_gene: TRBJ2-2
abundance: many

CDR3nt: TGTGCCAGCAGTCCGGGACGCCGCTTTACCTATGGCTACACCTTC
CDR3aa: CASSPGRRFTYGYTF
v_gene: TRBV12-3/TRBV12-4
d_gene: -
len: 15
j_gene: TRBJ1-2
abundance: -

CDR3nt: TGTGCCAGTAGAACCTGGGACAGGGGTACCGGGGAGCTGTTTTTT
CDR3aa: CASRTWDRGTGELFF
v_gene: TRBV19
d_gene: TRBD1
len: 15
j_gene: TRBJ2-2
abundance: -

CDR3nt: TGTGCCAGCAGCGTCAGAGGGGGAAAGGACACTGAAGCTTTCTTT
CDR3aa: CASSVRGGKDTEAFF
v_gene: TRBV7-9
d_gene: -
len: 15
j_gene: TRBJ1-1
abundance: few

CDR3nt: TGTGCCAGTAGTATCTGGAGGGAAACCAACGTCCTGACTTTC
CDR3aa: CASSIWRETNVLTF
v_gene: TRBV19
d_gene: -
len: 14
j_gene: TRBJ2-6
abundance: few

CDR3nt: TGCGCCAGCAGCCCGTCCCGGGGGAGCGGGGAGCTGTTTTTT
CDR3aa: CASSPSRGSGELFF
v_gene: TRBV4-1
d_gene: -
len: 14
j_gene: TRBJ2-2
abundance: few

CDR3nt: TGTGCCAGCTCACCATCCTCATCCACCAATGAGCAGTTCTTC
CDR3aa: CASSPSSSTNEQFF
v_gene: TRBV18
d_gene: -
len: 14
j_gene: TRBJ2-1
abundance: -

CDR3nt: TGTGCCAGCAGTGAAGACGGTACCTACGAGCAGTACTTC
CDR3aa: CASSEDGTYEQYF
v_gene: TRBV2
d_gene: -
len: 13
j_gene: TRBJ2-7
abundance: few

CDR3nt: TGCGCCAGCAGCTTCTACACAGGGGCGGATGAAGCTTTCTTT
CDR3aa: CASSFYTGADEAFF
v_gene: TRBV5-1
d_gene: TRBD1
len: 14
j_gene: TRBJ1-1
abundance: -

CDR3nt: TGTGCCAGCAGTTTATCCAGGGGCAACCGGGACGCTGAAGCTTTCTTT
CDR3aa: CASSLSRGNRDAEAFF
v_gene: TRBV12-3/TRBV12-4
d_gene: -
len: 16
j_gene: TRBJ1-1
abundance: few

CDR3nt: TGTGCCAGCAGCCTCACCCGGGAAAGCTATGGCTACACCTTC
CDR3aa: CASSLTRESYGYTF
v_gene: TRBV7-2
d_gene: -
len: 14
j_gene: TRBJ1-2
abundance: -

CDR3nt: TGTGCCAGCAGAAATACAGGAAACAATCAGCCCCAGCATTTT
CDR3aa: CASRNTGNNQPQHF
v_gene: TRBV6-2/TRBV6-3
d_gene: -
len: 14
j_gene: TRBJ1-5
abundance: -

CDR3nt: TGTGCCAGCAGCCAAGTAACGGTATCGCACATAAAGAACACTGAAGCTTTCTTT
CDR3aa: CASSQVTVSHIKNTEAFF
v_gene: TRBV4-2
d_gene: -
len: 18
j_gene: TRBJ1-1
abundance: many

CDR3nt: TGTGCCAGTAGCGTCAGGGGAGAAAATTCACCCCTCCACTTT
CDR3aa: CASSVRGENSPLHF
v_gene: TRBV19
d_gene: -
len: 14
j_gene: TRBJ1-6
abundance: once

CDR3nt: TGCAGTGCCCTCCCGCACAGGGAAAGTTCACCCCTCCACTTT
CDR3aa: CSALPHRESSPLHF
v_gene: TRBV20-1
d_gene: -
len: 14
j_gene: TRBJ1-6
abundance: few

CDR3nt: TGCAGTGCTAGAGAGCGGGGGGCGAACACCGGGGAGCTGTTTTTT
CDR3aa: CSARERGANTGELFF
v_gene: TRBV20-1
d_gene: TRBD2
len: 15
j_gene: TRBJ2-2
abundance: few